This is a list of T cell receptor beta chains from one sample in a study of blood T cell repertoires in COVID-19. The protocol was immunoSEQ multiplex PCR, while the TCRdb copy is restricted to in-frame clones and leaves out a portion. The sample contains about 280,000 clones, around nine tenths of which appear only once. Sequencing was carried out using peripheral blood. The receptor source for this set is a man between 35 and 55 years old with active or convalescent COVID-19. The CDR3 runs from the conserved cysteine through the conserved F or W. Fields, in order: D gene, J gene, clone size, V gene, CDR3 DNA, CDR3 protein. The D gene is left open where the match is weak. Size values are once, few and many counts, or a class for expanded clones, and some rows have none.

d_gene: -
j_gene: TRBJ1-1
abundance: -
v_gene: TRBV19
CDR3nt: TGTGCCAGTAGTATAGACAGGTCCATGAACACTGAAGCTTTCTTT
CDR3aa: CASSIDRSMNTEAFF

d_gene: -
j_gene: TRBJ1-1
abundance: -
v_gene: TRBV5-1
CDR3nt: TGCGCCAGCAGCTTGGCTGGGGCTGGCACTGAAGCTTTCTTT
CDR3aa: CASSLAGAGTEAFF

d_gene: -
j_gene: TRBJ1-5
abundance: -
v_gene: TRBV19
CDR3nt: TGTGCCAGTAGACAGAGTAATCAGCCCCAGCATTTT
CDR3aa: CASRQSNQPQHF

d_gene: TRBD2
j_gene: TRBJ2-1
abundance: few
v_gene: TRBV10-3
CDR3nt: TGTGCCATCAGTGAGTCGGTAGCGGGAGGGGCCTACAATGAGCAGTTCTTC
CDR3aa: CAISESVAGGAYNEQFF

d_gene: TRBD2
j_gene: TRBJ2-7
abundance: -
v_gene: TRBV14
CDR3nt: TGTGCCAGCAGCCAAAGCGGGGCAAGCTCCTACGAGCAGTACTTC
CDR3aa: CASSQSGASSYEQYF

d_gene: TRBD1
j_gene: TRBJ1-6
abundance: once
v_gene: TRBV7-3
CDR3nt: TGTGCCAGCAGCTTAACCGGGACAGACAATTCACCCCTCCACTTT
CDR3aa: CASSLTGTDNSPLHF

d_gene: -
j_gene: TRBJ1-2
abundance: -
v_gene: TRBV19
CDR3nt: TGTGCCAGTACCAACGCGCGTGGAGGCGGCTACACCTTC
CDR3aa: CASTNARGGGYTF

d_gene: -
j_gene: TRBJ1-1
abundance: -
v_gene: TRBV19
CDR3nt: TGTGCCAGTAGTACCCCGACTGGGAACACTGAAGCTTTCTTT
CDR3aa: CASSTPTGNTEAFF

d_gene: -
j_gene: TRBJ1-5
abundance: -
v_gene: TRBV20-1
CDR3nt: TGCAGTGCTAGTTTCCCTCGAGGGGGGGGCAATCAGCCCCAGCATTTT
CDR3aa: CSASFPRGGGNQPQHF

d_gene: -
j_gene: TRBJ1-2
abundance: -
v_gene: TRBV27
CDR3nt: TGTGCCAGCAGTTTAAGTGGGGCGTACTATGGCTACACCTTC
CDR3aa: CASSLSGAYYGYTF

d_gene: -
j_gene: TRBJ2-1
abundance: -
v_gene: TRBV7-8
CDR3nt: TGTGCCAGCAGCCCCCCTTTCCGCGGGGTCCGTGAGCAGTTCTTC
CDR3aa: CASSPPFRGVREQFF

d_gene: TRBD1
j_gene: TRBJ1-2
abundance: -
v_gene: TRBV19
CDR3nt: TGTGCCAGTTGGGACAGGGGCCGGAACTATGGCTACACCTTC
CDR3aa: CASWDRGRNYGYTF

d_gene: -
j_gene: TRBJ1-5
abundance: -
v_gene: TRBV11-2
CDR3nt: TGTGCCAGCAGCCTCCGGGCAGGGAGGGATCAGCCCCAGCATTTT
CDR3aa: CASSLRAGRDQPQHF

d_gene: -
j_gene: TRBJ1-6
abundance: -
v_gene: TRBV28
CDR3nt: TGTGCCAGCAGTTTGAGTAATACCCTCCACTTT
CDR3aa: CASSLSNTLHF

d_gene: -
j_gene: TRBJ2-2
abundance: -
v_gene: TRBV11-2
CDR3nt: TGTGCCAGCAGCCCCCCGACCGGGGAGCTGTTTTTT
CDR3aa: CASSPPTGELFF

d_gene: TRBD1
j_gene: TRBJ1-5
abundance: few
v_gene: TRBV4-1
CDR3nt: TGCGCCAGCAGCCCGGACAGGGCCGACAATCAGCCCCAGCATTTT
CDR3aa: CASSPDRADNQPQHF

d_gene: -
j_gene: TRBJ1-6
abundance: -
v_gene: TRBV3-1/TRBV3-2
CDR3nt: TGTGCCAGCAGCCAAGACCTGTCACCCCTCCACTTT
CDR3aa: CASSQDLSPLHF

d_gene: TRBD1
j_gene: TRBJ1-5
abundance: -
v_gene: TRBV9
CDR3nt: TGTGCCAGCAGCGTAGGGACAGGGACTCAGCCCCAGCATTTT
CDR3aa: CASSVGTGTQPQHF

d_gene: -
j_gene: TRBJ1-5
abundance: -
v_gene: TRBV28
CDR3nt: TGTGCCAGCAGAAAGGAGAACAATCAGCCCCAGCATTTT
CDR3aa: CASRKENNQPQHF

d_gene: -
j_gene: TRBJ2-5
abundance: few
v_gene: TRBV3-1/TRBV3-2
CDR3nt: TGTGCCAGCAGCCAAGATCTTCCCGGCGAGGGCGAGACCCAGTACTTC
CDR3aa: CASSQDLPGEGETQYF

d_gene: TRBD1
j_gene: TRBJ1-2
abundance: -
v_gene: TRBV7-2
CDR3nt: TGTGCCAGCAGCTCGGGACAGGTCGTCTATGGCTACACCTTC
CDR3aa: CASSSGQVVYGYTF

d_gene: TRBD1
j_gene: TRBJ1-2
abundance: -
v_gene: TRBV10-3
CDR3nt: TGTGCCATCAGTGACTACGGACAGGGGTGGGTAGGCTACACCTTC
CDR3aa: CAISDYGQGWVGYTF

d_gene: TRBD2
j_gene: TRBJ2-2
abundance: -
v_gene: TRBV11-3
CDR3nt: TGTGCCAGCAGCCCCGGACTAGCGGGGGAGGACACCGGGGAGCTGTTTTTT
CDR3aa: CASSPGLAGEDTGELFF

d_gene: TRBD1
j_gene: TRBJ1-4
abundance: -
v_gene: TRBV10-3
CDR3nt: TGTGCCATCAGTGAATCACGGGCAGGGGGCTCTACTAATGAAAAACTGTTTTTT
CDR3aa: CAISESRAGGSTNEKLFF

d_gene: -
j_gene: TRBJ2-3
abundance: -
v_gene: TRBV27
CDR3nt: TGTGCCAGCTCGGGTTTCGGCACAGATACGCAGTATTTT
CDR3aa: CASSGFGTDTQYF

d_gene: -
j_gene: TRBJ1-4
abundance: -
v_gene: TRBV19
CDR3nt: TGTGCCAGTAAGCCTGGGTCAGGTCGGGAAAAACTGTTTTTT
CDR3aa: CASKPGSGREKLFF

d_gene: TRBD1
j_gene: TRBJ2-1
abundance: -
v_gene: TRBV6-5
CDR3nt: TGTGCCAGCAGGATCACAGGGGTTGGTTACAATGAGCAGTTCTTC
CDR3aa: CASRITGVGYNEQFF

d_gene: -
j_gene: TRBJ2-7
abundance: -
v_gene: TRBV3-1/TRBV3-2
CDR3nt: TGTGCCAGCAGCCTCGGGACACCTCAATACGAGCAGTACTTC
CDR3aa: CASSLGTPQYEQYF

d_gene: -
j_gene: TRBJ2-7
abundance: -
v_gene: TRBV7-2
CDR3nt: TGTGCCAGCAGCCGCGATAGCGACACCTACGAGCAGTACTTC
CDR3aa: CASSRDSDTYEQYF

d_gene: -
j_gene: TRBJ2-1
abundance: -
v_gene: TRBV24-1
CDR3nt: TGTGCCACCAGTGATCGGCGGGCTATCAATGAGCAGTTCTTC
CDR3aa: CATSDRRAINEQFF